The 6 T cell receptor beta chains in this list originate from one sample, sequenced in a study of blood T cell repertoires in COVID-19. Profiling relied on immunoSEQ multiplex PCR, and the TCRdb table lists in-frame clones only, not all of them. The table has about 130,000 clones, 79% seen once; the top ten hold just under 5%. The specimen was peripheral blood. The receptors derive from a woman in her 70s with COVID-19, enrolled during active disease.

J is TRBJ2-2 and V is TRBV11-2; the match to TRBD2 covers 15 bases. The germline gives CDR1 SGHAT, CDR2 FQNNGV. The CDR3 sequence is 18 residues long. Unmatched junction bases numbered 7, after V lost 4 bases and J lost 4 bases. The CDR3 sequence: CASSSRTSGGAITGELFF. The DNA of the CDR3 is TGTGCCAGCAGCTCAAGGACTAGCGGGGGGGCCATCACCGGGGAGCTGTTTTTT.

The gene calls are TRBV7-2 and TRBJ2-1; TRBD2 agrees at 7 bases. The CDR3 runs 14 residues. Germline V gene lookup returns CDR1 SGHTA and CDR2 FQGNSA. The J segment lost 5 bases and the V segment lost 4 bases, leaving 5 bases of the junction unmatched. The CDR3 DNA sequence: TGTGCCAGCAGCTCACGGCGGGGGAACAATGAGCAGTTCTTC. Its translation is CASSSRRGNNEQFF.

This sequence joins TRBV19 and TRBJ2-7; D possibly corresponds to TRBD2 (6 bases). The CDR3 consists of 14 residues. The V gene's germline CDR1 is LNHDA and CDR2 SQIVND (reference sequence). V shed 3 bases and J shed 2 bases, with 11 bases lying between them. CDR3 nucleotide sequence: TGTGCCAGTAGTATTTCCGGGAGACCCTACGAGCAGTACTTC. Protein product: CASSISGRPYEQYF.

The chain couples TRBV13 to TRBJ1-2, with 12 bases identical to TRBD1. Germline V lookup: CDR1 PRHDT, CDR2 FYEKMQ (reference sequence). The J segment lost 3 bases and the V segment lost 3 bases, leaving 2 bases of the junction unmatched. The CDR3 contains 15 residues. The CDR3 bases are TGTGCCAGCAGCTTGGGGACAGGGGGCTACTATGGCTACACCTTC. Protein: CASSLGTGGYYGYTF.

V is TRBV5-5 and J is TRBJ2-3, with 10 bases that match TRBD2. Germline lookup yields CDR1 SGHKS and CDR2 YYEKEE (reference sequence). The junction had 12 bases not matched to a gene; V was cut back by 0 bases and J by 8 bases. CDR3 length equals 17 residues. Here the CDR3 DNA reads TGTGCCAGCAGCTTGGCCACAGCGGGGGGGCTTAATGGTACGCAGTATTTT. Translated, it gives CASSLATAGGLNGTQYF.

The V call is TRBV12-3 or TRBV12-4, the J call TRBJ1-1; 8 bases map to TRBD1. Unmatched junction bases numbered 4, after V lost 2 bases and J lost 8 bases. This CDR3 has 13 residues. CDR3 nucleotides: TGTGCCAGCAGTTTAACGGGACAGGCGGAAGCTTTCTTT. This gives the protein CASSLTGQAEAFF.